This T cell receptor (beta chain) was captured in a study of T cell responses to AZD1222 COVID-19 vaccine (dated by TCRdb to the early 2020s). A note on the overall study: TCR sequencing covered about 230 trial participants: 200 to 220 given two doses of AZD1222 and approximately 25 given two doses of MenACWY control vaccine. Enrollment into the trials was organized by age into subgroups of 18-55, 56-69 and 70-plus years, and those subgroups contained roughly 150, 30 and 60 TCR-sequenced participants, respectively. What the study reported, not specific to this receptor: Most participants were white British and females outnumbered males, and the authors suggested that clonal diversity may have been underestimated. Reportedly, almost half of the unique spike-specific TCRs recognized epitopes lying outside the regions that are mutated in the B.1.351 and B.1.1.7 variants. Vaccine-associated CD4 TCRs spanned the whole spike protein, with dominant responses in regions 160-218 and 743-854. Only 5 to 7 AZD1222 recipients were SARS-CoV-2 seropositive at baseline, limiting conclusions about previously exposed vaccinees. A significant rise in spike-specific TCR breadth and depth was observed after two AZD1222 doses relative to day 0 and relative to MenACWY recipients. The 56-69-year group was small, and its depth increase did not reach significance, likely because of low power. Because no samples from the day 14 peak response were available, repertoires could be characterized only after the peak T cell response.

This clone was observed a single time. It has no known antigen specificity. No base quality values were provided; no much bigger clone lies one nucleotide off. The CDR3 runs 13 residues from the cysteine to the phenylalanine. The entry retains the CDR3 DNA only, 39 bases that are in frame from base 1. The germline V gene supplies CDR1 MDHEN and CDR2 SYDVKM. Trimming at the junction amounts to 2 bases on V and 5 bases on J, and the germline ends lie 9 bases apart. According to the study, the label for this sample's time point signals: about 28 days (+/-7) after the second vaccine dose. AZD1222 recipients with second doses at about 4 weeks or about 12 weeks were pooled, because spike-specific TCR depth and breadth did not differ between schedules. Vaccinee samples came from UK trials COV001 and COV002, including a single-blind randomized controlled phase 2/3 trial of AZD1222 (ChAdOx1 nCoV-19) in healthy adults. For TCRbeta chain sequencing, PBMC samples were collected from trial participants at day 0 and at day 28 after the second dose.

The CDR3 regions of human TCRbeta chains were analyzed by immunosequencing. On the study's bioinformatics: TCRs in the repertoires were compared against a reference library of SARS-CoV-2-specific TCRs that had been generated with the MIRA antigen-specificity platform. Breadth was defined as the fraction of unique TCRs that were SARS-CoV-2-associated, and depth was defined as the fraction of total T cells that were SARS-CoV-2-associated. Using the MIRA data, every spike-specific TCR was mapped to the spike region that the TCR reacted to and assigned to either a CD4 or a CD8 class. Log10-transformed breadth and depth values were compared by one-way ANOVA with Sidak's multiple comparisons tests. The immuneACCESS repertoire file appears here via TCRdb, limited to in-frame rearrangements. These files lack a portion of the clones; in checked studies, under half of the deficit traces to unresolved V genes, and the cause of the others is not known. V, J and clone size derive from that table, while D and trimming were established from the DNA sequence. Present in this sample are approximately 89,000 clones, roughly 84% of which were seen just once. Clones ranked in the top ten supply 5.6% of the sample.

This TCR came from an adult who received the AZD1222 COVID-19 vaccine. This chain is built from TRBV28 and TRBJ1-2, with no confidently assigned D gene. The sequencing used peripheral blood, collected 28 days after the second AZD1222 dose. Here is the DNA: TGTGCCAGCAGTTTAAAGGGTTCGTATGGCTACACCTTC. Its product reads: CASSLKGSYGYTF.